This T cell receptor beta chain was documented in a study of blood T cell repertoires in COVID-19. Whole-study context: The study drew acute and convalescent COVID-19 samples from the United States, Italy and Spain. The analysed material was cDNA or gDNA that came from T cells, B-cell-depleted T cells, or PBMCs.

In regard to this clone: At the DNA level, this CDR3 is encoded by other sequences in the same sample as well.

Authors' data handling: Reference gene primer amplification gave estimated nucleated cell counts. Assay used: immunoSEQ multiplex PCR; TCRdb lists only in-frame clones, some missing. The DNA gave D and trimming, while V, J and clone size come from that table. This table has 140,000 or so clones, roughly 86% appearing once. The CDR3 consists of 13 residues. V lost 6 bases, J lost 3 bases, and 11 bases lay in between. Per the germline V gene, CDR1 is MDHEN and CDR2 is SYDVKM. The chain links TRBV28 to TRBJ1-2; D remains unclear. The TCR sequence derives from a human donor in a cohort sampled during active COVID-19. Sequenced input: peripheral blood. The CDR3 bases are TGTGCCAGCAGCCCGGACTCCTACTATGGCTACACCTTC. Translating it yields CASSPDSYYGYTF.